This is a list of T cell receptor beta chains from one sample in a study of CD8 T cells in ankylosing spondylitis. TCRdb re-called the 5' RACE reads through MiXCR, storing one row per CDR3 protein. The table includes 290,000 or so distinct CDR3 sequences, roughly 20% detected once. The material sequenced was blood, either unsorted or a sorted T cell fraction (not recorded which). The receptors shown here come from a female donor with ankylosing spondylitis or in good health (not recorded which). Each CDR3 is given with its conserved first and last residue. The D gene is left open where the match is weak. Only part of the rows carry a size: once, few, many, or a class if the clone is expanded.

V,D,J,size,DNA,CDR3
TRBV2,.,TRBJ2-1,.,TGTGCCGACAATGAGCAGTTCTTC,CADNEQFF
TRBV12-3/TRBV12-4,.,TRBJ1-2,.,TGTGCCAGCAGTTTAGGTTACAGTTCCTATGGCTACACCTTC,CASSLGYSSYGYTF
TRBV24-1,.,TRBJ2-1,.,TGTGCCACCAGTGATCGATGGACAGCTTACAATGAGCAGTTCTTC,CATSDRWTAYNEQFF
TRBV20-1,.,TRBJ1-1,.,TGCAGTGCCCCGGACGGCATGAACACTGAAGCTTTCTTT,CSAPDGMNTEAFF
TRBV7-2,.,TRBJ2-5,few,TGTGCCAGCAGCCGCTCCTCAGAGACCCAGTACTTC,CASSRSSETQYF
TRBV7-2,TRBD2,TRBJ2-1,few,TGTGCCAGCAGCCCTGGGGTTAGCGGGAGCAATGAGCAGTTCTTC,CASSPGVSGSNEQFF
TRBV5-1,.,TRBJ1-4,.,TGCGCCAGCAGCGGCGGACAGACTAATGAAAAACTGTTTTTT,CASSGGQTNEKLFF
TRBV6-2/TRBV6-3,.,TRBJ1-4,once,TGTGCCAGCAGTTACCTGTCCCGGGACCTCCGTCAGGTCGAAAAACTGTTTTTT,CASSYLSRDLRQVEKLFF
TRBV5-1,TRBD2,TRBJ2-7,once,TGCGCCAGCAGTTTAGGCTACACTAGCGGGAGCTCCTACGAGCAGTACTTC,CASSLGYTSGSSYEQYF
TRBV5-4,.,TRBJ2-1,.,TGTGCCAGCAGCCCCCCCTCCAACGGGATCTTGTCTAATGAGCAGTTCTTC,CASSPPSNGILSNEQFF
TRBV20-1,TRBD1,TRBJ1-5,.,TGCAGTGCTAGGGGGACAGAGGATCAGCCCCAGCATTTT,CSARGTEDQPQHF
TRBV20-1,.,TRBJ2-5,few,TGCAGTGCTAGAGACGGGGCTAAGACCCAGTACTTC,CSARDGAKTQYF
TRBV20-1,.,TRBJ2-1,.,TGCAGTGCTGGGGTCTCCTACAATGAGCAGTTCTTC,CSAGVSYNEQFF
TRBV12-3/TRBV12-4,TRBD2,TRBJ2-3,.,TGTGCCAGCAGGGGGGCTAGCGGGAGTAGAGATACGCAGTATTTT,CASRGASGSRDTQYF
TRBV11-3,TRBD2,TRBJ2-1,.,TGTGCCAGCAGCTTAGATCTAGCGGGAGTTGACAATGAGCAGTTCTTC,CASSLDLAGVDNEQFF
TRBV11-1,TRBD1,TRBJ2-1,many,TGTGCCAGCAGCCTTCGACCAACCGGGACAGGGAGGGTAGAAGAGCAGTTCTTC,CASSLRPTGTGRVEEQFF
TRBV20-1,.,TRBJ1-6,few,TGCAGTGCACCTACAGGGAGGGTAGGTGATTCACCCCTCCACTTT,CSAPTGRVGDSPLHF
TRBV12-3/TRBV12-4,.,TRBJ2-5,many,TGTGCCAGCAGCCGACTGGGGGCCCAGTACTTC,CASSRLGAQYF
TRBV12-1,.,TRBJ2-3,.,TGTGCCAGCAGCTCCCCATCTAGGGCAATAACAGATACGCAGTATTTT,CASSSPSRAITDTQYF
TRBV18,.,TRBJ2-5,few,TGTGCCAGCTCACCACCGGCCCGCACCGCCCAGTACTTC,CASSPPARTAQYF
TRBV10-3,.,TRBJ1-2,few,TGTGCCATCAGTGAGTCTAAGGTTGGCTACACCTTC,CAISESKVGYTF
TRBV15,.,TRBJ1-1,.,TGTGCCACCAGCAGAGGGGTCCAGCGGGGGATGAACACTGAAGCTTTCTTT,CATSRGVQRGMNTEAFF
TRBV20-1,.,TRBJ2-5,.,TGCAGTGCTAGAGACGGTGATAGCCCGTACCAAGAGACCCAGTACTTC,CSARDGDSPYQETQYF
TRBV10-3,.,TRBJ2-1,medium-sized,TGTGCCATCAGTGAGTACGCGGATGAGCAGTTCTTC,CAISEYADEQFF
TRBV6-1,TRBD2,TRBJ2-1,.,TGTGCCAGCAGACCGAGGACTAGCGGGGGGAATGAGCAGTTCTTC,CASRPRTSGGNEQFF
TRBV5-1,.,TRBJ2-3,.,TGCGCCAGCAGCTCGGGCTCGGCAGATACGCAGTATTTT,CASSSGSADTQYF
TRBV28,.,TRBJ2-7,.,TGTGCCAGCAAACAACGGACCTCCGAGCAGTACTTC,CASKQRTSEQYF
TRBV7-8,TRBD2,TRBJ2-3,.,TGTGCCAGCAGATCTACCGGCGGGAGCTCCGCAGATACGCAGTATTTT,CASRSTGGSSADTQYF
TRBV7-2,TRBD1,TRBJ2-1,few,TGTGCCAGCAGCTTAGAACAGGGGGCTAACGAGCAGTTCTTC,CASSLEQGANEQFF
TRBV12-3/TRBV12-4,.,TRBJ1-3,.,TGTGCCAGCAGTTTCCGAGAGTCTGGAAACACCATATATTTT,CASSFRESGNTIYF
TRBV7-9,.,TRBJ1-1,few,TGTGCCAGCAGGACAACGAGGGTCGGGGGCACTGAAGCTTTCTTT,CASRTTRVGGTEAFF
TRBV7-9,TRBD1,TRBJ2-5,.,TGTGCCAGCAGCTTCACAGGGGTTTACCAAGAGACCCAGTACTTC,CASSFTGVYQETQYF
TRBV20-1,TRBD2,TRBJ2-1,.,TGCAGTGCTAGTAGGTGGACTAGCGGGAGTTTATCCTACAATGAGCAGTTCTTC,CSASRWTSGSLSYNEQFF